The 17 T cell receptor beta chains given below trace back to one sample, sequenced in a study of low-dose radiotherapy and immunotherapy resistance in tumors (dated by TCRdb to between 2022 and 2023). The intended sense of this specimen's time point label: after trial treatment. According to the study, the label for this sample's treatment or condition signals: LDRT plus nivolumab, ipilimumab, low-dose cyclophosphamide and aspirin (RACIN trial). This sample was sequenced with an Illumina HiSeq 2500. Superscript III and a set of TRAV- and TRBV-specific primers were used to synthesize first-strand cDNA, so that both TCRalpha and TCRbeta chains were covered. A roughly 18-cycle PCR with Phusion amplified the TCRs, pairing a constant-region primer with the adapter that was attached to the V primers. TCRdb passed the public sequencing reads through fastp at Q25 and MiXCR, retaining productive beta sequences. Here each entry gathers all rows of one CDR3 protein and keeps the most common genes and DNA. The sample profile shows around 84,000 distinct CDR3 sequences; around a sixth of them were found once. The ten biggest clones cover less than 1.5% of the sample.

The sequencing used PBMCs, collected after low-dose radiotherapy plus immunotherapy. The receptors originated from a male donor with prostate cancer.

At least ten counts were recorded for this clonotype. V is TRBV11-3 and J is TRBJ2-2; the D gene could be TRBD1 or TRBD2 (5 bases each). The CDR3 sequence is 13 residues long. The V and J ends lost 5 bases and 6 bases respectively, with 10 bases between them. Germline CDR1 and CDR2: SGHNT and YENEEA. The CDR3 region has the DNA TGTGCCAGCAGCGCAGGGACCCCCGGGGAGCTGTTTTTT. It specifies CASSAGTPGELFF.

This clonotype has a count of ten or more. The chain has TRBV28 and TRBJ2-5, with D uncertain. Trimming pared 5 bases from V and 7 bases from J, leaving 11 bases between. The CDR3 runs 12 residues. Germline V gives CDR1 MDHEN, CDR2 SYDVKM. DNA of the CDR3: TGTGCCAGCAGTCCTGGGCATGGGACCCAGTACTTC. Translation gives CASSPGHGTQYF.

This clonotype was seen repeatedly, ten times or more. The rearrangement joins TRBV20-1 to TRBJ2-5, with unresolved D. Trimming took 4 bases from V and 7 from J, leaving 13 bases between them. Germline V gene data show CDR1 as DFQATT and CDR2 as SNEGSKA (reference sequence). This CDR3 is 12 amino acids long. The CDR3 nucleotides read TGCAGTGCTATCGATGGGGTGGGGACCCAGTACTTC. It translates to CSAIDGVGTQYF.

This clonotype showed up many times. This chain joins TRBV20-1 and TRBJ2-5, with D uncertain. The germline V and J ends were trimmed by 3 bases and 5 bases, with 13 bases remaining between them. CDR3 length: 13 amino acids. CDR1 is DFQATT and CDR2 is SNEGSKA in the germline V gene (reference sequence). The DNA for the CDR3 is TGCAGTGCTAGTGGCCGGCAGAGGGAGACCCAGTACTTC. It is translated as CSASGRQRETQYF.

This clonotype was recorded many times. This chain connects TRBV7-9 to TRBJ2-2; D not resolved. The CDR3 extends over 13 amino acids. V lost 3 bases and J 0 bases, leaving 2 bases between the germline ends. Looked up from germline, CDR1 is SEHNR and CDR2 is FQNEAQ (reference sequence). The CDR3 DNA reads as TGTGCCAGCAGCTTCTCGAACACCGGGGAGCTGTTTTTT. Amino acid sequence: CASSFSNTGELFF. The whole variable domain, remainder taken from reference TRBV7-9 and TRBJ2-2, is DTGVSQNPRHKITKRGQNVTFRCDPISEHNRLYWYRQTLGQGPEFLTYFQNEAQLEKSRLLSDRFSAERPKGSFSTLEIQRTEQGDSAMYLCASSFSNTGELFFGEGSRLTVL.

This clonotype has at least ten counts. The V and J genes are TRBV4-1 and TRBJ2-7; possible D gene TRBD2, 6 bases. Germline CDR1 is MGHRA and CDR2 is YSYEKL. The CDR3 runs 15 residues. V lost 3 bases to trimming and J lost 2 bases, with 14 bases between them. The CDR3 sequence is CASSQFGEDPYEQYF. CDR3 in DNA: TGCGCCAGCAGCCAGTTCGGGGAGGACCCCTACGAGCAGTACTTC.

This clonotype was counted at least ten times. V gene TRBV7-2 combines with J gene TRBJ1-4; unclear D gene. There are 16 residues in the CDR3. V was trimmed by 2 bases and J by 1 base, leaving 11 bases between them. Germline V lookup: CDR1 SGHTA, CDR2 FQGNSA. The CDR3 loop reads CASSLLGSETNEKLFF. CDR3 bases: TGTGCCAGCAGCTTACTGGGATCGGAAACTAATGAAAAACTGTTTTTT.

As for this clonotype: A far larger clone is just one base off, so this is likely a read error. The gene calls are TRBV5-3 and TRBJ1-3; D remains unclear. TRBV5-3 is known as an ORF, though its function is uncertain. The length of the CDR3 is 17 residues. The CDR3 DNA is TGTGCCAGCAGCTTAATCGGCGAGAATCCCTCTGGAAACACCATAAATTTT. Translation: CASSLIGENPSGNTINF.

This clonotype was seen at least ten times. The chain has TRBV7-3 and TRBJ2-7; perhaps TRBD2 as D (6 bases). Trimming stripped 2 bases from V and 5 bases from J, with 16 bases between. The length of the CDR3 is 15 residues. Germline CDR1 SGHTA, CDR2 FQGTGA. CDR3 protein: CASSLSGGGWHEQYF. CDR3 in DNA: TGTGCCAGCAGCTTATCTGGGGGAGGCTGGCACGAGCAGTACTTC. The variable domain in full, with the rest retrieved from reference TRBV7-3 and TRBJ2-7, is GAGVSQTPSNKVTEKGKYVELRCDPISGHTALYWYRQSLGQGPEFLIYFQGTGAADDSGLPNDRFFAVRPEGSVSTLKIQRTERGDSAVYLCASSLSGGGWHEQYFGPGTRLTVT.

This clonotype was picked up many times. The chain employs TRBV28 and TRBJ2-4; TRBD1 aligns across 8 bases. Germline assignment: CDR1 MDHEN and CDR2 SYDVKM. This CDR3 has 15 residues. Unmatched junction bases numbered 4, after V lost 4 bases and J lost 2 bases. CDR3: CASSSGGLTKNIQYF. The CDR3 coding sequence is TGTGCCAGCAGTTCAGGGGGCTTGACCAAAAACATTCAGTACTTC.

This clonotype was observed many times. V and J are TRBV7-2 and TRBJ2-1; D gene ambiguous. From germline, CDR1 is SGHTA and CDR2 FQGNSA. V lost 1 base and J 9 bases, leaving 16 bases between the germline ends. The CDR3 extends over 15 amino acids. The CDR3: CASSLVVQTHAEQFF. In DNA form, the CDR3 reads TGTGCCAGCAGCTTAGTAGTACAAACCCACGCTGAGCAGTTCTTC.

V usage is TRBV7-9 and J usage is TRBJ2-1; 7 bases match TRBD2. The germline gives CDR1 SEHNR, CDR2 FQNEAQ (reference sequence). Unmatched junction bases numbered 13, after V lost 8 bases and J lost 6 bases. The length of the CDR3 is 15 residues. The CDR3 region has the DNA TGTGCCAGCGGGGCGGGATTAGCGGGCGGCAATGAGCAGTTCTTC. It codes for CASGAGLAGGNEQFF.

This chain joins TRBV5-5 and TRBJ1-2; D is unclear. V was pared by 5 bases and J by 4 bases, with 15 bases between. CDR3 length: 14 residues. Germline values: CDR1 SGHKS, CDR2 YYEKEE (reference sequence). CDR3 DNA sequence: TGTGCCAGCAGTTTGAAGGGTTCAAGCTATGGCTACACCTTC. Translating gives CASSLKGSSYGYTF.

This clonotype was seen at least ten times. The chain has TRBV20-1 and TRBJ1-5, with TRBD1 as a possible D gene (5 bases). This CDR3 is 14 amino acids long. Germline V lookup: CDR1 DFQATT, CDR2 SNEGSKA (reference sequence). Trimming took off 3 bases at V and 6 bases at J, with 15 bases between the two ends. DNA for the CDR3: TGCAGTGCTAGTTACGGGACTGGCGGTCAGCCCCAGCATTTT. This translates into CSASYGTGGQPQHF.

In its sample, this clonotype was seen many times. The V and J genes are TRBV5-1 and TRBJ2-7, with 8 bases identical to TRBD1. Germline V gene lookup returns CDR1 SGHRS and CDR2 YFSETQ. The ends lost 4 bases at V and 0 bases at J; junction bases unmatched: 6. The CDR3 totals 15 residues. Here the CDR3 DNA reads TGCGCCAGCAGCGGGGGACAGGCCGACTCCTACGAGCAGTACTTC. Residues: CASSGGQADSYEQYF.

This clonotype was detected many times. V gene TRBV24-1 combines with J gene TRBJ2-7, with D maybe TRBD2 (6 bases). V was trimmed by 1 base and J by 3 bases, leaving 12 bases between them. The CDR3 extends over 15 amino acids. Germline assignment: CDR1 KGHDR and CDR2 SFDVKD. This CDR3 is CATSDLGGFIYEQYF. Written as DNA, the CDR3 is TGTGCCACCAGTGATTTAGGAGGGTTTATCTACGAGCAGTACTTC.

At least ten counts were recorded for this clonotype. This sequence joins TRBV5-4 and TRBJ2-5; D might be TRBD1 (5 bases). This CDR3 has 14 residues. V was pared by 4 bases and J by 4 bases, with 14 bases between. Germline values: CDR1 SGHNT, CDR2 YYREEE (reference sequence). The CDR3: CASSPQGSGETQYF. Written as DNA, the CDR3 is TGTGCCAGCAGCCCGCAGGGTTCGGGAGAGACCCAGTACTTC.